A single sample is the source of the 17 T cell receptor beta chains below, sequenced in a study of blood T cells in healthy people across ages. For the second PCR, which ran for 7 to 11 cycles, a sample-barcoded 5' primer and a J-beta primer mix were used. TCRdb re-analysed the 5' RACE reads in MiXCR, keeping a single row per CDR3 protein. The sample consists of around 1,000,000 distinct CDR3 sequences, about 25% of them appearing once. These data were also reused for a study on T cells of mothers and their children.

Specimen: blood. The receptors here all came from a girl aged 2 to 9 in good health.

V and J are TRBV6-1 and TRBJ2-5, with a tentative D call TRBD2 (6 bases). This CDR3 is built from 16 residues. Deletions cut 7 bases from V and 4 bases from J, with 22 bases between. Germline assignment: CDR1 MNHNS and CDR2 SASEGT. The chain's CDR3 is CASKVASVDFGETQYF. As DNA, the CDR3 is TGTGCCAGCAAGGTAGCTAGCGTCGACTTCGGAGAGACCCAGTACTTC.

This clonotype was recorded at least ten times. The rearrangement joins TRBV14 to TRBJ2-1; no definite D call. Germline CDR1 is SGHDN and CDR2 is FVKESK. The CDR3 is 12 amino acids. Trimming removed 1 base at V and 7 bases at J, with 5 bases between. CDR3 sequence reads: CASSQVANEQFF. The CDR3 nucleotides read TGTGCCAGCAGCCAAGTGGCGAATGAGCAGTTCTTC.

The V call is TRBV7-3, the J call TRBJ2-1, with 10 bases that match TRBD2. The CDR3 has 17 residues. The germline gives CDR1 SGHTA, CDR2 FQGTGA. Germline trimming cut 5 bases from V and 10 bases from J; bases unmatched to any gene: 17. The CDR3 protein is CASSTSGLAADFREQFF. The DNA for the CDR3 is TGTGCCAGCAGCACATCCGGACTAGCGGCGGACTTTCGCGAGCAGTTCTTC. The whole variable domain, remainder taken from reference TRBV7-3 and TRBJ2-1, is GAGVSQTPSNKVTEKGKYVELRCDPISGHTALYWYRQSLGQGPEFLIYFQGTGAADDSGLPNDRFFAVRPEGSVSTLKIQRTERGDSAVYLCASSTSGLAADFREQFFGPGTRLTVL.

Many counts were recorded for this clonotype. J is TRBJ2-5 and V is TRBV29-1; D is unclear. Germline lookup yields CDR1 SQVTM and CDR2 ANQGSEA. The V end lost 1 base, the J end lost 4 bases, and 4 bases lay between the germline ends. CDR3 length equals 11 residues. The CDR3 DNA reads TGCAGCGTTGAAGGCGGAGAGACCCAGTACTTC. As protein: CSVEGGETQYF.

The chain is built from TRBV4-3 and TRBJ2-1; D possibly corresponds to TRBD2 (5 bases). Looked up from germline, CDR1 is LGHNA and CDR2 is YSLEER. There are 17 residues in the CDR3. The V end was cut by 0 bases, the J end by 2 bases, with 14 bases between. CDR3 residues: CASSQDGLATTYNEQFF. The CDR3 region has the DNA TGCGCCAGCAGCCAAGATGGATTAGCGACGACCTACAATGAGCAGTTCTTC.

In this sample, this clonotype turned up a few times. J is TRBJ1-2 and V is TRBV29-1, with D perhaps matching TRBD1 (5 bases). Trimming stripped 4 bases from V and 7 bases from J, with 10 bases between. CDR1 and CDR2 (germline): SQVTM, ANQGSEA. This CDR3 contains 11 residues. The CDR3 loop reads CSVVARGGYTF. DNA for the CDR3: TGCAGCGTTGTCGCGAGGGGTGGCTACACCTTC.

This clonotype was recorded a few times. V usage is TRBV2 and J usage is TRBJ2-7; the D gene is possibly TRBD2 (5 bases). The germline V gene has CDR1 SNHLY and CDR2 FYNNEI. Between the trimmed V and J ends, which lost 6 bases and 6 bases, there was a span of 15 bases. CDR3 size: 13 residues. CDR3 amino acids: CASREYRELEQYF. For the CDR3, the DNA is TGTGCCAGCAGGGAGTACCGGGAACTCGAGCAGTACTTC.

CDR3 nucleotides: TGTGCCAGCAGCTTAGGGGGCGGGAGGGCCTTTCCCAACAACAATGAGCAGTTCTTC. This gives the protein CASSLGGGRAFPNNNEQFF. The chain joins TRBV11-2 to TRBJ2-1; 9 bases match TRBD2. The CDR3 runs to 19 residues. CDR1 is SGHAT and CDR2 is FQNNGV in the germline V gene. The V and J ends lost 1 base and 5 bases, in that order; junction bases with no gene match: 15.

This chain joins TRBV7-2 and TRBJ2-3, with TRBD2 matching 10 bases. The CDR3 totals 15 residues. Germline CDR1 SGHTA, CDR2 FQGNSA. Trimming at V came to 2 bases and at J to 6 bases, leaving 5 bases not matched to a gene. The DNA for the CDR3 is TGTGCCAGCAGCTTAACTAGCGGGGAGTATGATACGCAGTATTTT. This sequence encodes CASSLTSGEYDTQYF.

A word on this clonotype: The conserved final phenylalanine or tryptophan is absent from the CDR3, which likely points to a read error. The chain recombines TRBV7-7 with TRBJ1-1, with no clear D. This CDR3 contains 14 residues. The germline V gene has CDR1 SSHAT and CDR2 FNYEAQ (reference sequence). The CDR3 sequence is CASSAPGYTTEAFL. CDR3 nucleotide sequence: TGTGCTAGCAGCGCCCCGGGCTATACCACTGAAGCTTTCCTT.

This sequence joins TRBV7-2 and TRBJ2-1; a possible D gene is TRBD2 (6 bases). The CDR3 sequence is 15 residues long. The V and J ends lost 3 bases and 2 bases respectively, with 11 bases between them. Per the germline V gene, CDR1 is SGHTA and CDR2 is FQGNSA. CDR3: CASSFLAETYNEQFF. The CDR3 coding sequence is TGTGCCAGCAGCTTTTTAGCGGAAACCTACAATGAGCAGTTCTTC. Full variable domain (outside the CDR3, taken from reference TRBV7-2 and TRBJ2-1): GAGVSQSPSNKVTEKGKDVELRCDPISGHTALYWYRQSLGQGLEFLIYFQGNSAPDKSGLPSDRFSAERTGGSVSTLTIQRTQQEDSAVYLCASSFLAETYNEQFFGPGTRLTVL.

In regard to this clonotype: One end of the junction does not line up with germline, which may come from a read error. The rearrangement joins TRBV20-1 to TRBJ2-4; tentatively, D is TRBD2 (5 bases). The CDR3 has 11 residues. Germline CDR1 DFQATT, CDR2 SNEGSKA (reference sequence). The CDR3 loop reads CSARRENIQHF. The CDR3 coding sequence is TGCAGTGCTAGGAGGGAAAACATTCAGCACTTC.

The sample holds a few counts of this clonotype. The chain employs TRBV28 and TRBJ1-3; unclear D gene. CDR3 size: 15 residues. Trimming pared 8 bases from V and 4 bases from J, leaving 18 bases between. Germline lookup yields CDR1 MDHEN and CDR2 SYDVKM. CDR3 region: CASLRSQVRGNTIYF. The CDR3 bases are TGTGCCAGCCTTCGGTCCCAAGTCAGGGGAAACACCATATATTTT.

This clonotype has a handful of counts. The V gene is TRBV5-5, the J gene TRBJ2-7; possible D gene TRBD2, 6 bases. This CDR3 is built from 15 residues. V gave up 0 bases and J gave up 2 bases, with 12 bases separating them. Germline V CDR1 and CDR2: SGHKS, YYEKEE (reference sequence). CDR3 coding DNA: TGTGCCAGCAGCTTGGTCGGGGGACTTACCTACGAGCAGTACTTC. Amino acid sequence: CASSLVGGLTYEQYF. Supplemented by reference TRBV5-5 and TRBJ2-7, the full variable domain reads DAGVTQSPTHLIKTRGQQVTLRCSPISGHKSVSWYQQVLGQGPQFIFQYYEKEERGRGNFPDRFSARQFPNYSSELNVNALLLGDSALYLCASSLVGGLTYEQYFGPGTRLTVT.

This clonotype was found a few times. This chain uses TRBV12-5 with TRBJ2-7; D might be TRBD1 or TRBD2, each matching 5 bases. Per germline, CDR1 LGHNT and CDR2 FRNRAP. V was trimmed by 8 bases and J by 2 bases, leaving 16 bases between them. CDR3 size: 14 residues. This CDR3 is CASYSRDRPYEQYF. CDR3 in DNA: TGTGCTAGTTATTCCCGGGACCGTCCCTACGAGCAGTACTTC.

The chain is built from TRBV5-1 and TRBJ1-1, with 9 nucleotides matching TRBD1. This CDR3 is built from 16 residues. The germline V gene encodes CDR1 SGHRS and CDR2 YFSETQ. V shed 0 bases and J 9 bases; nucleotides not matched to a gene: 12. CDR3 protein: CASSLVTPTGTGKAFF. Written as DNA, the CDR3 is TGCGCCAGCAGCTTGGTTACCCCAACCGGGACAGGGAAAGCTTTCTTT.

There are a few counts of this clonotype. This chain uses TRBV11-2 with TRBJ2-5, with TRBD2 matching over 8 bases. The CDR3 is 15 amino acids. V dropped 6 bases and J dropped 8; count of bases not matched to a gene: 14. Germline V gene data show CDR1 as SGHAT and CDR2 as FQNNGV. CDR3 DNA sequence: TGTGCCAGCAGTCTACGTACAGCGGGGGCCACAACCCAGTACTTC. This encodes CASSLRTAGATTQYF. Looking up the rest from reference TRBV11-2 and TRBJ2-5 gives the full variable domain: EAGVAQSPRYKIIEKRQSVAFWCNPISGHATLYWYQQILGQGPKLLIQFQNNGVVDDSQLPKDRFSAERLKGVDSTLKIQPAKLEDSAVYLCASSLRTAGATTQYFGPGTRLLVL.